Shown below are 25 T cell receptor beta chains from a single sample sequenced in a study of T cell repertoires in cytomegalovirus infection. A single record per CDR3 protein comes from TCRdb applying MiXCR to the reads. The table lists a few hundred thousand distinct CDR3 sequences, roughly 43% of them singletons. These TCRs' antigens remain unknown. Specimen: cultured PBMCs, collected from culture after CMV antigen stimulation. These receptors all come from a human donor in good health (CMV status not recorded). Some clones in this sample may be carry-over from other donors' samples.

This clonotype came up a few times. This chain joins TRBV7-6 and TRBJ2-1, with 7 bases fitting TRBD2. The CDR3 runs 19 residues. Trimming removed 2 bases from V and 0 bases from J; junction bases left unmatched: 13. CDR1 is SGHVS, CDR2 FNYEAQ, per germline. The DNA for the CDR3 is TGTGCCAGCAGCTTATTACCGGGCGGGAGAAAATACTCCTACAATGAGCAGTTCTTC. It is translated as CASSLLPGGRKYSYNEQFF.

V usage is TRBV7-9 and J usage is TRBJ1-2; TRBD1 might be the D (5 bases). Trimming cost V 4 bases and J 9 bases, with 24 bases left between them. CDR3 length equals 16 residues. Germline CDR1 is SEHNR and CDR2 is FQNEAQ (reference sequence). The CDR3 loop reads CASSSLGGTFGGSYTF. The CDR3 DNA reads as TGTGCCAGCAGCTCATTAGGCGGGACTTTTGGAGGTAGCTACACCTTC.

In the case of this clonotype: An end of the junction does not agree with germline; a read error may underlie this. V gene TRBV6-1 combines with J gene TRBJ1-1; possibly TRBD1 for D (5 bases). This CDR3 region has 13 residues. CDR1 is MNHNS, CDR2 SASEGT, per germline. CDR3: CASVPDKNTEACF. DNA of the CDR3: TGTGCCAGTGTACCGGACAAGAACACTGAAGCTTGCTTT.

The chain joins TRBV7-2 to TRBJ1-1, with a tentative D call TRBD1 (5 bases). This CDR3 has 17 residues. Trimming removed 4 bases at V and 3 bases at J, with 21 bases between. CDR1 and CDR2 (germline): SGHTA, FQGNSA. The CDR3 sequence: CASSSYLRRGGDTEAFF. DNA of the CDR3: TGTGCCAGCAGCTCCTACCTCCGAAGGGGTGGAGACACTGAAGCTTTCTTT.

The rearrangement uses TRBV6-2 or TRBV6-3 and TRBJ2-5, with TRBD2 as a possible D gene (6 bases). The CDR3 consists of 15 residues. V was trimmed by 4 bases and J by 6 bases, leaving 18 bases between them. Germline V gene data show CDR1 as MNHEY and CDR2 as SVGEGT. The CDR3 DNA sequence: TGTGCCAGCAGTTGGACGGTTCCCGCGGGGAAGACCCAGTACTTC. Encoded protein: CASSWTVPAGKTQYF.

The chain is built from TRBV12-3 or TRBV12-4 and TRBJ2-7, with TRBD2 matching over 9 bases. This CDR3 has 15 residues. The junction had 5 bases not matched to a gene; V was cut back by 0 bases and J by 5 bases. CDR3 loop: CASSLAASGVDEQYF. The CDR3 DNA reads TGTGCCAGCAGTTTAGCGGCTAGCGGGGTTGACGAGCAGTACTTC.

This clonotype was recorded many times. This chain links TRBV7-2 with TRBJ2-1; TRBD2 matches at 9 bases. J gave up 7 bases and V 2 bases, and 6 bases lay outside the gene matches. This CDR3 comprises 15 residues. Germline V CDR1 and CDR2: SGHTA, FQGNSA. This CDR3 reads CASSLSSGGINEQFF. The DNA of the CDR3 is TGTGCCAGCAGCTTATCCAGCGGGGGGATAAATGAGCAGTTCTTC.

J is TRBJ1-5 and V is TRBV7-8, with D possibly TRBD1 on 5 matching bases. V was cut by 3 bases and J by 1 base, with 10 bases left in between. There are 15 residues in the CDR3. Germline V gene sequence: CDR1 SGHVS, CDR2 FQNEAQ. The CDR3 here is CASSLGPSSNQPQHF. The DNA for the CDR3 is TGTGCCAGCAGCTTGGGACCTTCGAGCAATCAGCCCCAGCATTTT.

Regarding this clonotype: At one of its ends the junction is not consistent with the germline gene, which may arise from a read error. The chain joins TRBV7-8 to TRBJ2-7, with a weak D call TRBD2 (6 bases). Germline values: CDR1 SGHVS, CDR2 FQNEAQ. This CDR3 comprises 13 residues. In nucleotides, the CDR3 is TGTGCCAGCGGCTTAGACGTGGAGGGAGAGCAGTACTTC. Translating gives CASGLDVEGEQYF.

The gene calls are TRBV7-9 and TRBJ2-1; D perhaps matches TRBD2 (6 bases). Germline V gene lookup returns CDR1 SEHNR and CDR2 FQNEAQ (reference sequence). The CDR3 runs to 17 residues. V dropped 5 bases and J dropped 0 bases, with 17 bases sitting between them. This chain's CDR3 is CASSRRGEKGSYNEQFF. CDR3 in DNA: TGTGCCAGCAGCCGCCGCGGGGAGAAGGGCTCCTACAATGAGCAGTTCTTC.

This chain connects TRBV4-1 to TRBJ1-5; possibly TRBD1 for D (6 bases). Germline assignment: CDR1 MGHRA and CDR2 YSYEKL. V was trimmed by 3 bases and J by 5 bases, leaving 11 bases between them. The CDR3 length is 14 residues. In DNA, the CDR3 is TGCGCCAGCAGCCATGGGGGGCTGGATCAGCCCCAGCATTTT. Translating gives CASSHGGLDQPQHF.

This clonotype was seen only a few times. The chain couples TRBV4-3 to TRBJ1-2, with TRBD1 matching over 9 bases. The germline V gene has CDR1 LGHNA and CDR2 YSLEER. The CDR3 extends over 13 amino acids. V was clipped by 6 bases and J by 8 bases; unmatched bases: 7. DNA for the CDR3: TGCGCCAGCAGTCAACAGGGGGCAGGGGGCTACACCTTC. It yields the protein CASSQQGAGGYTF.

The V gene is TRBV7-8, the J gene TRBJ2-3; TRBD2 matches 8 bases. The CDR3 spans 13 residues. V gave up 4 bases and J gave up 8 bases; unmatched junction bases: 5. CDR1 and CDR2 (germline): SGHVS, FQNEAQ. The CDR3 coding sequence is TGTGCCAGCAGCTCAGCGGGGGCTTCTACGCAGTATTTT. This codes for CASSSAGASTQYF.

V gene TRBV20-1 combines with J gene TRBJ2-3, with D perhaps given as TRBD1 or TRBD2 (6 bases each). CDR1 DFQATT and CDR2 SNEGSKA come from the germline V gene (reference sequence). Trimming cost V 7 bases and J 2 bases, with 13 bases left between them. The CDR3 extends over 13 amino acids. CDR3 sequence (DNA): TGCAGTGTCCGGGGGCCCTACACAGATACGCAGTATTTT. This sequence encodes CSVRGPYTDTQYF.

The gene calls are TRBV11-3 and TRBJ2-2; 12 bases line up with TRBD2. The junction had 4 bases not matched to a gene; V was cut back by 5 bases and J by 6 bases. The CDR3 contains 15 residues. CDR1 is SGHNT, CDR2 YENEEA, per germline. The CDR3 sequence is CASSETSGSSGELFF. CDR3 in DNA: TGTGCCAGCAGCGAGACTAGCGGGAGTTCCGGGGAGCTGTTTTTT.

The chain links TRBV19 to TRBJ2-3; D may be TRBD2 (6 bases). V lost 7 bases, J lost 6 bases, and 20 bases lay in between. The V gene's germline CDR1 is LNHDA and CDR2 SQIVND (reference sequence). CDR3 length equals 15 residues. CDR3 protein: CASKGSSGLWDTQYF. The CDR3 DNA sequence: TGTGCCAGTAAAGGGAGTAGCGGATTATGGGATACGCAGTATTTT.

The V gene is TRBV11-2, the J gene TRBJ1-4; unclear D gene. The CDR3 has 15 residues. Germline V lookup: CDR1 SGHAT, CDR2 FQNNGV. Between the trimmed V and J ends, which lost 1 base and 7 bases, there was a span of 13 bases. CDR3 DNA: TGTGCCAGCAGCTTAGCGCACGATAAGGTTGAAAAACTGTTTTTT. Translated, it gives CASSLAHDKVEKLFF.

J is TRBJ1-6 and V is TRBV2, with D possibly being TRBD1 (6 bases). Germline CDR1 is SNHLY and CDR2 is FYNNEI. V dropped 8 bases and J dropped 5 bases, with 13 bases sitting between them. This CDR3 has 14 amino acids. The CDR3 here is CASGRGLNNSPLHF. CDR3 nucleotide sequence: TGTGCCAGCGGCAGGGGATTAAATAATTCACCCCTCCACTTT.

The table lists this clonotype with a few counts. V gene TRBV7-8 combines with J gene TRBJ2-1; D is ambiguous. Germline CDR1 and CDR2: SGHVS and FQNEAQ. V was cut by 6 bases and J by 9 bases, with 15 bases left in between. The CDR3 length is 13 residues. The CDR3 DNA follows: TGTGCCAGCAGTCCGGGTGGGGTCCTTGAGCAGTTCTTC. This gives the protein CASSPGGVLEQFF.

CDR3 DNA: TGCAGTGCCGAGGGAAGGGGAGGGGCTGAAGCTTTCTTT. It is translated as CSAEGRGGAEAFF. The chain couples TRBV20-1 to TRBJ1-1; a weak D match, TRBD1 (5 bases). Germline CDR1 reads DFQATT; CDR2 reads SNEGSKA (reference sequence). The V gene lost 6 bases and the J gene lost 6 bases, with 17 bases spanning the gap. The CDR3 length is 13 residues.

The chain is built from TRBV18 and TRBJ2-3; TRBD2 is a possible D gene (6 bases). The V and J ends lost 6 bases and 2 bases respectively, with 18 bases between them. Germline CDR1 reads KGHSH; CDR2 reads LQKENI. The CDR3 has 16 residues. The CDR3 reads CASSGTGSGSTDTQYF. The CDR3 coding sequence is TGTGCCAGCTCGGGGACCGGCAGCGGGTCCACAGATACGCAGTATTTT.

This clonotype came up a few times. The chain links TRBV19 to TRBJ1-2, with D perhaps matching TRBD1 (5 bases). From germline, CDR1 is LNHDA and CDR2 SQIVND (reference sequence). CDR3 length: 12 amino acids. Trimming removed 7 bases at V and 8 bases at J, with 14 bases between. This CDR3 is CASTPSGLGYTF. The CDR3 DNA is TGTGCCAGTACCCCCTCAGGGCTCGGCTACACCTTC.

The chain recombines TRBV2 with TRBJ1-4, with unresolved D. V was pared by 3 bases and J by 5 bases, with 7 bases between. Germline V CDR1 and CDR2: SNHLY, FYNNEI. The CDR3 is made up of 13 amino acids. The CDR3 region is CASSDLGNEKLFF. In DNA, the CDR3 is TGTGCCAGCAGTGATTTGGGGAATGAAAAACTGTTTTTT.

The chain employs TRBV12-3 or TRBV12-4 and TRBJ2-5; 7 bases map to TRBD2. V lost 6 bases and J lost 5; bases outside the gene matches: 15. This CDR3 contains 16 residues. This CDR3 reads CASRAPGSGVQETQYF. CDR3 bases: TGTGCCAGCAGGGCCCCGGGGAGCGGGGTGCAGGAGACCCAGTACTTC.

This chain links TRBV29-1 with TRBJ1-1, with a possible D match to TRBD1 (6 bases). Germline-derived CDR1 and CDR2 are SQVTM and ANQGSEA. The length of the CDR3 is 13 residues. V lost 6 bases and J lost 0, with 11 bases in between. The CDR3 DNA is TGCAGCGTGAAGGGGGGCGTGAACACTGAAGCTTTCTTT. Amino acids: CSVKGGVNTEAFF.